This T cell receptor (beta chain) was found in a study of cytomegalovirus exposure and HLA in healthy donors. The CDR3 length is 14 residues. The trim removed 8 bases at V and 5 bases at J, leaving 6 bases unmatched. In germline, CDR1 is MDHEN, CDR2 SYDVKM. Notes on the study in general: In vitro confirmation showed a few CMV-associated chains to be CMV antigen specific.

Primers for the PCR totalled 60 Vbeta and 13 Jbeta. Some clones are missing from TCRdb's copy, which holds only in-frame ones; the method was immunoSEQ multiplex PCR. The sample contains about 130,000 clones, 65% to 70% of which appear only once. As regards this clone: What it binds is unknown.

This TCR was sampled from a human donor in good health. Sequencing was carried out using PBMCs. This chain uses TRBV28 with TRBJ2-1, with TRBD1 matching over 10 bases. The CDR3 region is CASWTGGNHNEQFF. Here the CDR3 DNA reads TGTGCCAGCTGGACAGGGGGGAATCACAATGAGCAGTTCTTC.